The subject of this entry is one T cell receptor (beta chain). Antigen specificity is unknown. The CDR3 sequence is 12 residues long. Germline lookup yields CDR1 WNHNN and CDR2 SYGVQD (reference sequence). Trimming took off 6 bases at V and 4 bases at J, with 9 bases between the two ends. Clones were read by immunoSEQ multiplex PCR, and TCRdb kept only the in-frame ones, dropping some. The data contain 30,000 or so clones, approximately 81% of them singletons. This entry is derived from a study of OX40 agonist ivuxolimab in advanced cancers. Study as a whole: Among those treated, three patients had partial responses, one with hepatocellular carcinoma and two with cutaneous melanoma.

Enrollment shut out patients with autoimmune disease history or systemic immunosuppression. Regarding the study as a whole: Partial responders dosed at 0.1-3.0 mg/kg displayed clonal expansion ranking among the lowest.

This sequence originates from an adult with an advanced solid tumor such as melanoma, head and neck, liver or kidney cancer. V and J are TRBV10-1 and TRBJ1-1, with D possibly being TRBD1 (5 bases). The sequenced sample was CD4+ or CD8+ T cells sorted from blood, obtained in a trial of the OX40 agonist ivuxolimab. This CDR3 reads CASSRGTTEAFF. The CDR3 DNA reads as TGCGCCAGCAGCCGGGGGACCACTGAAGCTTTCTTT.